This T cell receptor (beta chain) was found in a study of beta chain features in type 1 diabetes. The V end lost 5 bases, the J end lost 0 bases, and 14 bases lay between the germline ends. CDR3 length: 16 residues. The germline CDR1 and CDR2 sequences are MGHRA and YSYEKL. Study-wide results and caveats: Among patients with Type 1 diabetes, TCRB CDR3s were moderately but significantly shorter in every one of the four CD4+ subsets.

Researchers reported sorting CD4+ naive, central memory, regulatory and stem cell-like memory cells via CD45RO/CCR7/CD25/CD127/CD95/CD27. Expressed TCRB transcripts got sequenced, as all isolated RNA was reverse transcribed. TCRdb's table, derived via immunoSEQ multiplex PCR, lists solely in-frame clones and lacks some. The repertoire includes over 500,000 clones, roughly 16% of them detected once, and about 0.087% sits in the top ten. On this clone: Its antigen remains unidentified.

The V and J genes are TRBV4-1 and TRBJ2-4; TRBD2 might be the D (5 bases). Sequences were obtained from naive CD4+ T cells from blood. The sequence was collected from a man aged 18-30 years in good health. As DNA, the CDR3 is TGCGCCAGCAGCGACCGAGGGTGGGAAGCCAAAAACATTCAGTACTTC. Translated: CASSDRGWEAKNIQYF.